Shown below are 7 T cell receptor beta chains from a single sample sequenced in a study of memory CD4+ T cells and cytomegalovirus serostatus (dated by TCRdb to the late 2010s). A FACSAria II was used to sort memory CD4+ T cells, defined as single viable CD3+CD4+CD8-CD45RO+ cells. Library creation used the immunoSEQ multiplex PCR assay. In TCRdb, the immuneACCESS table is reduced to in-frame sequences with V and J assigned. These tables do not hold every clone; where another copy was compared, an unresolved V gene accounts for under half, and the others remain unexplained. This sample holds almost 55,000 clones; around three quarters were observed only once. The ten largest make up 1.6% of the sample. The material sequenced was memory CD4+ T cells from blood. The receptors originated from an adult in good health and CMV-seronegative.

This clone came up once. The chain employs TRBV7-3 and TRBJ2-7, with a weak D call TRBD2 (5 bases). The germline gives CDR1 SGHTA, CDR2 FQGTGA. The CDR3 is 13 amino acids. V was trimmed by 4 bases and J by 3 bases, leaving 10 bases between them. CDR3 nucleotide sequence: TGTGCCAGCAGCTCCGGGGTGGGCTACGAGCAGTACTTC. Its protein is CASSSGVGYEQYF.

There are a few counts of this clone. Here the CDR3 DNA reads TGCGCCAGCAGGCAACAGGGGAGTGCGGATACGCAGTATTTT. It yields the protein CASRQQGSADTQYF. The rearrangement links TRBV5-1 to TRBJ2-3, with 7 bases lining up with TRBD1. Trimming removed 5 bases from V and 6 bases from J; junction bases left unmatched: 9. This CDR3 region has 14 residues. Germline V lookup: CDR1 SGHRS, CDR2 YFSETQ. Using reference TRBV5-1 and TRBJ2-3 for the parts outside the CDR3, the full variable domain is KAGVTQTPRYLIKTRGQQVTLSCSPISGHRSVSWYQQTPGQGLQFLFEYFSETQRNKGNFPGRFSGRQFSNSRSEMNVSTLELGDSALYLCASRQQGSADTQYFGPGTRLTVL.

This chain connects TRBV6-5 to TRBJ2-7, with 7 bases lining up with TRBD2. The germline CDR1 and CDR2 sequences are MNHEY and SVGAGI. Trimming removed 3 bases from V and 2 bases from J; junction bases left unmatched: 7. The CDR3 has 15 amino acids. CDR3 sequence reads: CASSYFAGATYEQYF. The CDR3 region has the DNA TGTGCCAGCAGTTATTTTGCGGGAGCGACCTACGAGCAGTACTTC.

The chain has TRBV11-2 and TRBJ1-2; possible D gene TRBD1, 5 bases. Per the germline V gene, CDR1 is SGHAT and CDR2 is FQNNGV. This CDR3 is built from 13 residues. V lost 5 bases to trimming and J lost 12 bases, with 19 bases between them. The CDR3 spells CASSPGTPILDTF. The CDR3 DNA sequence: TGTGCCAGCAGCCCCGGGACTCCTATACTGGACACCTTC.

The CDR3, as DNA: TGCGCCAGCAGCTACCGCCCAGGGGGTGACAACTATGGCTACACCTTC. Its translation: CASSYRPGGDNYGYTF. The chain links TRBV5-1 to TRBJ1-2, with 7 bases that match TRBD1. The junction had 10 bases not matched to a gene; V was cut back by 3 bases and J by 2 bases. Per the germline V gene, CDR1 is SGHRS and CDR2 is YFSETQ. The CDR3 loop spans 16 amino acids.

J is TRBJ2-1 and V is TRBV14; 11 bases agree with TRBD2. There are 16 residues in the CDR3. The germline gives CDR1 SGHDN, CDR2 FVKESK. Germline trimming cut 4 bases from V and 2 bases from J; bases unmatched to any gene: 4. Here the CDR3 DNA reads TGTGCCAGCAGCCCGGGGACTAGCGGACCCTACAATGAGCAGTTCTTC. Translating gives CASSPGTSGPYNEQFF.

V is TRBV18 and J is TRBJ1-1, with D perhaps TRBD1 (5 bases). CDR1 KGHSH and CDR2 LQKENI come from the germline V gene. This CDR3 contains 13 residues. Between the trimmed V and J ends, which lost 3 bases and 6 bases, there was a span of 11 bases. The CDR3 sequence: CASSPNLGAEAFF. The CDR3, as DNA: TGTGCCAGCTCACCGAATTTAGGGGCTGAAGCTTTCTTT. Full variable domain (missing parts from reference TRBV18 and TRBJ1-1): NAGVMQNPRHLVRRRGQEARLRCSPMKGHSHVYWYRQLPEEGLKFMVYLQKENIIDESGMPKERFSAEFPKEGPSILRIQQVVRGDSAAYFCASSPNLGAEAFFGQGTRLTVV.